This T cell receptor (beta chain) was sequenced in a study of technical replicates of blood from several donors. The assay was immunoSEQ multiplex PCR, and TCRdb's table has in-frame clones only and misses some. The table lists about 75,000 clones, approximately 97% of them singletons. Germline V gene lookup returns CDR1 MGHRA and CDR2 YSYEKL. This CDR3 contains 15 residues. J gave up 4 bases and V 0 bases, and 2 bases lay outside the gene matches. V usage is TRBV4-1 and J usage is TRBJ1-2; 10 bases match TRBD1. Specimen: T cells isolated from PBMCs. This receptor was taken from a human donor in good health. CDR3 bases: TGCGCCAGCAGCCAAGAGGACAGGGGGAGCTATGGCTACACCTTC. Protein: CASSQEDRGSYGYTF.